This TCR beta chain was obtained from a study of molecular identifiers for immune sequencing clone quantification. General observations from the study: Clones that had above 20 RNA copies took up over 99% of effector molecules but under 1% in naive cells.

MiXCR, applied by TCRdb to the PCR reads, yields one record per CDR3 protein. The sample holds approximately 500,000 distinct CDR3 sequences, over 20% seen once. Sorted naive CD8 T cells were those defined as CD8+CD4-CCR7+CD45RA+. The CDR3 runs to 15 residues. Trimming took off 1 base at V and 3 bases at J, with 12 bases between the two ends. Germline CDR1 reads SGHAT; CDR2 reads FQNNGV. Concerning this clonotype itself: The antigen remains undetermined.

The genes are TRBV11-2 and TRBJ2-5; no clear D. This TCR came from a human donor in good health. Some libraries in this study had Jurkat cell RNA spiked in. Sequencing was performed on naive CD8+ T cells from blood, with Jurkat cell RNA spiked in. This sample's subset: FACS-sorted CD8+CD4-CCR7+CD45RA+ naive T cells. The CDR3 sequence: CASSLGVVGKETQYF. CDR3 DNA sequence: TGTGCCAGCAGCTTAGGGGTGGTTGGAAAAGAGACCCAGTACTTC.